This entry describes one T cell receptor beta chain. Its antigen is unidentified. This specimen comes from a study of T cell responses to AZD1222 COVID-19 vaccine. The wider study: Some second doses came at about 4 weeks and others at about 12 weeks; these were pooled. Notes on the study in general: The donor cohort was predominantly white British with a female majority, and clonal diversity may have been underestimated. The study identified only six AZD1222 recipients as seropositive at baseline. Unmutated variant regions reportedly attract nearly half of all spike-specific TCRs.

The assay was immunoSEQ multiplex PCR, and TCRdb's table has in-frame clones only and misses some. The sample lists 150,000 to 160,000 clones; under 95% were seen once. The CDR3 extends over 16 amino acids. V lost 4 bases to trimming and J lost 2 bases, with 16 bases between them. Germline V gene data show CDR1 as SGDLS and CDR2 as YYNGEE. The source is an adult in good health. This sample comprised peripheral blood, obtained on day 0 of AZD1222 vaccination. The chain recombines TRBV9 with TRBJ1-3, with unresolved D. The CDR3 sequence: CASSPSAPDTGNTIYF. The DNA of the CDR3 is TGTGCCAGCAGCCCCTCGGCTCCTGACACTGGAAACACCATATATTTT.